The following is a T cell receptor beta chain sequence with its context. Its antigen is as yet unknown. Separate from the approximately 670-subject first cohort, the 120-subject validation cohort was the one that the donors belonged to. These data are taken from a study of cytomegalovirus exposure and HLA in healthy donors. Findings and caveats of the study: The authors enumerated under 200 TCR beta chains as linked to cytomegalovirus. Rare sequences made up most TCRs, while some public TCRs were found in many donors.

The repertoire was sequenced with immunoSEQ multiplex PCR; TCRdb's copy has only in-frame clones and lacks some. The table records roughly 120,000 clones, about 83% of them present only once. The sample was PBMCs. This receptor was identified in a young man in good health and CMV-seronegative.

The CDR3, as DNA: TGCGCCAGCAGCCAAGTCACAGGGAGATACGAGCAGTACTTC. This gives the protein CASSQVTGRYEQYF. The chain uses TRBV4-1 and TRBJ2-7; the D gene is possibly TRBD1 (6 bases). The CDR3 sequence is 14 residues long. V was trimmed by 1 base and J by 4 bases, leaving 11 bases between them. Germline values: CDR1 MGHRA, CDR2 YSYEKL.